This T cell receptor (beta chain) was captured in a study of shared clonotypes between healthy human individuals. Study-wide findings and caveats: Sharing across four donors was highest in naive CD4 (roughly 5%) and lowest in memory CD8 (approximately 0.4%). The low donor count limited represented genetic and exposure-history diversity. Read depth was anticipated to influence clonotype sharing among donors.

Details on this clone: Its antigen is unidentified. Within the sample, other DNA sequences also encode this same CDR3.

Germline V gene data show CDR1 as SGHNT and CDR2 as YYREEE (reference sequence). Germline trimming cut 3 bases from V and 0 bases from J; bases unmatched to any gene: 3. This CDR3 has 16 residues. Methods used by the authors: Filtering differed since immunoSEQ provided only junctions, with no quality scores. This table comes from immunoSEQ multiplex PCR, and its TCRdb copy is limited to in-frame clones, with some not included. V, J and clone size derive from that table, while D and trimming were established from the DNA sequence. The profile shows some 2,000,000 clones, around 95% of them singletons.

The receptor comes from a man younger than 35 in good health. The specimen sequenced was naive CD4+ T cells sorted from blood. Sample subset: CD45RA+ positively selected. The chain has TRBV5-4 and TRBJ2-3; TRBD2 matches 11 bases. CDR3 residues: CASSSRLAGSTDTQYF. Here the CDR3 DNA reads TGTGCCAGCAGCTCTAGACTAGCGGGAAGCACAGATACGCAGTATTTT.